Listed below are T cell receptor beta chains from one sample, sequenced in a study of T-cell memory formation after mild COVID-19. Using its own MiXCR run on the 5' RACE reads, TCRdb lists one record per CDR3 protein. The sample contains about 270,000 distinct CDR3 sequences, approximately 18% of which appear only once. The sequencing input was PBMCs or a T cell subset sorted from them (not recorded which). Receptor source: a man aged 18 to 30 who had mild COVID-19 (a few samples of this study predate the infection). Cell type and time point are not known. Both conserved end residues are part of each CDR3. Fields, in order: CDR3 DNA, CDR3 protein, V gene, D gene, clone size, J gene. D genes are given only for firm matches. Size values are once, few and many counts, or a class for expanded clones, and some rows have none.

TGTGCCAGCAGCCAGACCAGGTTGAATGAGCAGTTCTTC CASSQTRLNEQFF TRBV3-1 . few TRBJ2-1
TGTGCCATCAGTGAAGCGGGGGGGCGTGAGACCCAGTACTTC CAISEAGGRETQYF TRBV10-3 TRBD2 few TRBJ2-5
TGTGCCTGGAGGCGGGTCACTTTGAACACTGAAGCTTTCTTT CAWRRVTLNTEAFF TRBV30 . . TRBJ1-1
TGCAGTGCTAGTTCAGTGAAAGGCGGGAGCTCCTACAATGAGCAGTTCTTC CSASSVKGGSSYNEQFF TRBV20-1 TRBD2 few TRBJ2-1
TGCGCCAGCAGCTTGCTAGCGGGGTACGATGAGCAGTTCTTC CASSLLAGYDEQFF TRBV5-1 TRBD2 many TRBJ2-1
TGCGCCAGCAGCCAAGAGCCCGCATGGGAGCAGTTCTTC CASSQEPAWEQFF TRBV4-1 . . TRBJ2-1
TGCAGTGCTGCCCCCGATTATAGCAATCAGCCCCAGCATTTT CSAAPDYSNQPQHF TRBV20-1 . . TRBJ1-5
TGTGCCAGCAGCCTCGAGGGGGCAGGAGAAGAAAAACTGTTTTTT CASSLEGAGEEKLFF TRBV12-3/TRBV12-4 TRBD1 . TRBJ1-4
TGTGCCAGCAGCTCAACGGTGGGGAATGAAGCTTTCTTT CASSSTVGNEAFF TRBV7-9 . . TRBJ1-1
TGTGCCAGCAGCTTCGGCAGGACCCCTGCAACTAATGAAAAACTGTTTTTT CASSFGRTPATNEKLFF TRBV7-8 . few TRBJ1-4
TGTGCCAGCAGCCAAGCCAGGGGGCTAGATACGCAGTATTTT CASSQARGLDTQYF TRBV3-1 TRBD1 few TRBJ2-3
TGCAGCGCGGACAGGACCAACACCGGGGAGCTGTTTTTT CSADRTNTGELFF TRBV29-1 TRBD1 . TRBJ2-2
TGTGCCAGCAGCCAAGATGGGAGACTAGTCTACGAGCAGTACTTC CASSQDGRLVYEQYF TRBV4-2 . . TRBJ2-7
TGTGCCAGCAGCTTAGCGAACAGATTCGGCACTGAAGCTTTCTTT CASSLANRFGTEAFF TRBV7-8 . . TRBJ1-1
TGCAGCGTTGATGGGGGGATAGAGACCCAGTACTTC CSVDGGIETQYF TRBV29-1 . . TRBJ2-5
TGCGCCAGCAGCCCCGTCACTAGCGGGGATCCAGATACGCAGTATTTT CASSPVTSGDPDTQYF TRBV5-1 TRBD2 few TRBJ2-3
TGTGCCAGTAGAGAGACAGGGCGCCATGGCTACACCTTC CASRETGRHGYTF TRBV19 TRBD1 . TRBJ1-2
TGTGCCAGCAGCTCCGGGACATCAGATACGCAGTATTTT CASSSGTSDTQYF TRBV7-6 . few TRBJ2-3
TGTGCCAGCAGCCAAGAGTGGGCCGGGGAATGGCCCCAGCATTTT CASSQEWAGEWPQHF TRBV4-2 . . TRBJ1-5
TGTGCCAGCAGTTTTTTGGGGCTAAATTCACCCCTCCACTTT CASSFLGLNSPLHF TRBV12-3/TRBV12-4 . . TRBJ1-6
TGTGCCAGCAGCCAAGAGGCGCAGGATAATTCACCCCTCCACTTT CASSQEAQDNSPLHF TRBV4-2 . few TRBJ1-6
TGTGCCAGCAGACCCGGGACAGGGTCCAATCAGCCCCAGCATTTT CASRPGTGSNQPQHF TRBV7-8 TRBD1 . TRBJ1-5
TGTGCCAGCAGCTTGTCGGGGGCGAGGACTTTCTTT CASSLSGARTFF TRBV5-8 . . TRBJ1-1
TGTGCCACCAGTGATATCACAGCGGGGGGCTACAATGAGCAGTTCTTC CATSDITAGGYNEQFF TRBV24-1 TRBD2 few TRBJ2-1
TGCTCCAGCAGCCAAGATGATTCCACAGTTACGCAGTATTTT CSSSQDDSTVTQYF TRBV4-3 . . TRBJ2-3
TGTGCCAGCAGTTACTCGCCCCCCGTAGCAATCGGCACAGATACGCAGTATTTT CASSYSPPVAIGTDTQYF TRBV6-5 . few TRBJ2-3
TGCAGTGCTAGAGATCCTGGAACACACCTAACGAACACCATATATTTT CSARDPGTHLTNTIYF TRBV20-1 . . TRBJ1-3
TGTGCCAGCAGCTCCCGACTAGCGCTAACCACAGATACGCAGTATTTT CASSSRLALTTDTQYF TRBV7-2 TRBD2 . TRBJ2-3
TGCAGCGTAGTCCGGGACAGTAGGTACGAGCAGTACTTC CSVVRDSRYEQYF TRBV29-1 TRBD1 few TRBJ2-7
TGCGCCAGCAGCCAAGATTCCAACGCCCCGAACACTGAAGCTTTCTTT CASSQDSNAPNTEAFF TRBV4-3 . . TRBJ1-1
TGTGCCAGCAGCTTATTTTATGTGAGAGACACTGAAGCTTTCTTT CASSLFYVRDTEAFF TRBV7-2 . few TRBJ1-1
TGCAGCGTTGAAGATCTGACTAGCGGGCTATCGGCCCAGTACTTC CSVEDLTSGLSAQYF TRBV29-1 TRBD2 . TRBJ2-5
TGCGCCAGCAGCTTGGCTAGCGGGGGTGTGGAGCTGTTTTTT CASSLASGGVELFF TRBV5-1 TRBD2 few TRBJ2-2
TGTGCCAGCAGAGAGCGGGGGGGACGCACAGATACGCAGTATTTT CASRERGGRTDTQYF TRBV6-2/TRBV6-3 TRBD2 few TRBJ2-3
TGTGCCAGCAGGACTCTAGCGGGGGGGCAAGGTGAGCAGTTCTTC CASRTLAGGQGEQFF TRBV28 TRBD2 . TRBJ2-1
TGTGCCAGCAGCCCAGAGGGGCAGGAGGGGCGAAAACTGTTTTTT CASSPEGQEGRKLFF TRBV9 . . TRBJ1-4
TGCGCCAGCAGACGGGACAGCTACACTGAAGCTTTCTTT CASRRDSYTEAFF TRBV5-1 TRBD1 few TRBJ1-1
TGTGCCAGCAGCTTAGGGCAGGCCGGGAGGGTGGAGACCCAGTACTTC CASSLGQAGRVETQYF TRBV11-2 TRBD2 few TRBJ2-5